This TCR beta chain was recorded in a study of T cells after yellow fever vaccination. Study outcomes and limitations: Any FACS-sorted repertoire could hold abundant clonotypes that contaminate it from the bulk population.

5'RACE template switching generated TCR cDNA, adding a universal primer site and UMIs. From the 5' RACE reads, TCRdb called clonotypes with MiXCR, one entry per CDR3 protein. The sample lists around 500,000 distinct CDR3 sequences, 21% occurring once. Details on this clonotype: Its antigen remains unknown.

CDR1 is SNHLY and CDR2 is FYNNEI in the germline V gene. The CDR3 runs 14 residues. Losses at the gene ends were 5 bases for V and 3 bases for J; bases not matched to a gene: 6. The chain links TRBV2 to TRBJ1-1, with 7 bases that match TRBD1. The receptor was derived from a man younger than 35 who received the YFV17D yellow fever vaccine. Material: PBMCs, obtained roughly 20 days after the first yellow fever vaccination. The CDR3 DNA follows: TGTGCCAGCAGTCTGACAGGGAAGGACACTGAAGCTTTCTTT. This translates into CASSLTGKDTEAFF.